This T cell receptor (beta chain) emerged from a study of response to subunit inactivated influenza vaccine. There are 15 residues in the CDR3. The germline V gene encodes CDR1 DFQATT and CDR2 SNEGSKA (reference sequence). Trimming stripped 0 bases from V and 4 bases from J, with 14 bases between. A single record per CDR3 protein comes from TCRdb applying MiXCR to the RT-PCR reads. The sample consists of about 480,000 distinct CDR3 sequences, approximately 13% of them appearing once. This TCR was recovered from a man aged 50-60 years who received an inactivated influenza vaccine. The rearrangement uses TRBV20-1 and TRBJ2-3; D ambiguous. Sequences were derived from PBMCs from blood, sampled 45 days after vaccination. CDR3: CSARDFWLEADTQYF. CDR3 coding DNA: TGCAGTGCTAGAGATTTCTGGCTTGAGGCAGATACGCAGTATTTT.